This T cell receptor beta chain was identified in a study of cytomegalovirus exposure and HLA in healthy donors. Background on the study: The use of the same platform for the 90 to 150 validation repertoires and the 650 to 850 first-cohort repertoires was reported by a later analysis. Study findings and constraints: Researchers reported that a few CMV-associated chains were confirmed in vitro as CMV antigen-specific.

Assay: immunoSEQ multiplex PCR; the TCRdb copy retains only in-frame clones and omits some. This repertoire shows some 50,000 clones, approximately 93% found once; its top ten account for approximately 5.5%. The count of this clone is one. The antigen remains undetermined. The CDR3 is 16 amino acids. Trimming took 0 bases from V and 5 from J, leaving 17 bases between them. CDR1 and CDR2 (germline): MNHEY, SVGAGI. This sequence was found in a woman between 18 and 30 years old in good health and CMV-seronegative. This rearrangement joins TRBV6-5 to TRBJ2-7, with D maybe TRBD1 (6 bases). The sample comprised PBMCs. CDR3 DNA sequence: TGTGCCAGCAGTTACTCGGGGGCAGACGGTCTTGACGAGCAGTACTTC. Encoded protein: CASSYSGADGLDEQYF.